The 18 T cell receptor beta chains given below trace back to one sample, sequenced in a study of ipilimumab plus nivolumab after autologous stem cell transplantation. Here immunoSEQ multiplex PCR was the method, and the copy in TCRdb shows in-frame clones only, minus some. The sample lists around 13,000 clones; 55% to 85% were seen once. The sequences come from PBMCs, collected in a trial of ipilimumab plus nivolumab as post-transplant consolidation. These receptors all stem from a male donor with diffuse large B-cell lymphoma.

The chain uses TRBV10-3 and TRBJ2-7; D not certain. From germline, CDR1 is ENHRY and CDR2 SYGVKD. Deletions cut 4 bases from V and 5 bases from J, with 6 bases between. There are 11 residues in the CDR3. DNA for the CDR3: TGTGCCATCAGTGTTCGCCACGAGCAGTACTTC. It translates to CAISVRHEQYF.

V is TRBV6-6 and J is TRBJ2-7, with 13 positions matching TRBD2. Germline CDR1 MNHNY, CDR2 SVGAGI (reference sequence). This CDR3 is built from 13 residues. The V segment lost 8 bases and the J segment 2 bases; nucleotides outside the gene matches: 0. In nucleotides, the CDR3 is TGTGCCAGCGGGACTAGCGGGACCTACGAGCAGTACTTC. Translation: CASGTSGTYEQYF.

The chain links TRBV30 to TRBJ2-5, with 9 bases that match TRBD1. Germline loops: CDR1 GTSNPN, CDR2 SVGIG (reference sequence). Germline trimming cut 3 bases from V and 5 bases from J; bases unmatched to any gene: 7. The CDR3 consists of 14 residues. The CDR3 loop reads CAWSPLDRGETQYF. As DNA, the CDR3 is TGTGCCTGGAGCCCTCTTGACAGGGGGGAGACCCAGTACTTC.

There are a few counts of this clone. V usage is TRBV9 and J usage is TRBJ1-2, with TRBD1 as a possible D gene (5 bases). Per the germline V gene, CDR1 is SGDLS and CDR2 is YYNGEE. The CDR3 is 14 residues long. With 3 bases removed from V and 5 bases from J, the gap between germline ends came to 14 bases. The CDR3 DNA reads as TGTGCCAGCAGCGGAGGGACGGGGAAGTATGGCTACACCTTC. Amino acids: CASSGGTGKYGYTF.

This chain connects TRBV11-3 to TRBJ2-3, with 7 bases aligning to TRBD2. The CDR3 extends over 16 amino acids. The germline V gene has CDR1 SGHNT and CDR2 YENEEA. J was trimmed by 0 bases and V by 0 bases; bases with no gene match: 3. This chain's CDR3 is CASSLDSGQSTDTQYF. CDR3 DNA sequence: TGTGCCAGCAGCTTAGATAGCGGGCAGAGCACAGATACGCAGTATTTT.

This chain connects TRBV5-4 to TRBJ1-1; D not certain. The CDR3 is 16 amino acids. The V and J ends lost 0 bases and 1 base respectively, with 13 bases between them. The germline V gene encodes CDR1 SGHNT and CDR2 YYREEE (reference sequence). The CDR3 coding sequence is TGTGCCAGCAGCTTGGCCGTTATCAGGCCGAACACTGAAGCTTTCTTT. It translates to CASSLAVIRPNTEAFF.

This clone was detected only a few times. J is TRBJ2-7 and V is TRBV18; D is unresolved. Between the trimmed V and J ends, which lost 3 bases and 6 bases, there was a span of 18 bases. Germline V gives CDR1 KGHSH, CDR2 LQKENI. This CDR3 comprises 15 residues. This chain's CDR3 is CASSPPMSSPREQYF. Here the CDR3 DNA reads TGTGCCAGCTCACCTCCAATGTCTTCCCCGCGCGAGCAGTACTTC.

The chain uses TRBV29-1 and TRBJ2-7, with a tentative D call TRBD1 (6 bases). Trimming cost V 3 bases and J 6 bases, with 9 bases left between them. Germline V CDR1 and CDR2: SQVTM, ANQGSEA. The CDR3 covers 11 residues. In DNA, the CDR3 is TGCAGCGTTGACAGGGGTGGCGAGCAGTACTTC. Translating gives CSVDRGGEQYF.

V and J are TRBV7-8 and TRBJ1-1; maybe TRBD1 (5 bases). V lost 6 bases and J 1 base, leaving 12 bases between the germline ends. Germline-derived CDR1 and CDR2 are SGHVS and FQNEAQ. The CDR3 is made up of 14 amino acids. The CDR3 DNA is TGTGCCAGCAGTTCACAGGCGGCGAACACTGAAGCTTTCTTT. Amino acid sequence: CASSSQAANTEAFF. The full variable domain, its missing parts supplied by reference TRBV7-8 and TRBJ1-1, is GAGVSQSPRYKVAKRGQDVALRCDPISGHVSLFWYQQALGQGPEFLTYFQNEAQLDKSGLPSDRFFAERPEGSVSTLKIQRTQQEDSAVYLCASSSQAANTEAFFGQGTRLTVV.

The chain links TRBV7-2 to TRBJ2-3; no firm D call. This CDR3 has 16 residues. CDR1 SGHTA and CDR2 FQGNSA come from the germline V gene. The V end lost 6 bases, the J end lost 0 bases, and 16 bases lay between the germline ends. The CDR3 coding sequence is TGTGCCAGCAGTTTTTTGGGTGAAACTAGCACAGATACGCAGTATTTT. It specifies CASSFLGETSTDTQYF. The full variable domain, rest sourced from reference TRBV7-2 and TRBJ2-3, is GAGVSQSPSNKVTEKGKDVELRCDPISGHTALYWYRQSLGQGLEFLIYFQGNSAPDKSGLPSDRFSAERTGGSVSTLTIQRTQQEDSAVYLCASSFLGETSTDTQYFGPGTRLTVL.

In its sample, this clone was seen a few times. J is TRBJ2-3 and V is TRBV2; 14 nucleotides align to TRBD2. Germline CDR1 is SNHLY and CDR2 is FYNNEI. The CDR3 extends over 17 amino acids. V shed 4 bases and J 1 base; nucleotides not matched to a gene: 4. CDR3 sequence: CASSAGTSGGGTDTQYF. CDR3 DNA: TGTGCCAGCAGTGCCGGGACTAGCGGGGGAGGCACAGATACGCAGTATTTT.

This clone was found a few times. The chain has TRBV7-9 and TRBJ1-2; a weak D match, TRBD1 (5 bases). The V end lost 6 bases, the J end lost 4 bases, and 15 bases lay between the germline ends. CDR1 is SEHNR and CDR2 is FQNEAQ in the germline V gene (reference sequence). This CDR3 spans 14 amino acids. This CDR3 reads CASSRGGVSYGYTF. The CDR3 nucleotides are TGTGCCAGCAGTCGCGGGGGGGTTTCCTATGGCTACACCTTC.

The chain is built from TRBV11-2 and TRBJ2-7, with 7 bases aligning to TRBD1. The CDR3 has 15 residues. J was trimmed by 3 bases and V by 5 bases; bases with no gene match: 10. CDR1 is SGHAT, CDR2 FQNNGV, per germline. The CDR3 here is CASSLSGTDNYEQYF. CDR3 nucleotides: TGTGCCAGCAGCCTCTCGGGGACAGACAACTACGAGCAGTACTTC. Looking up the rest from reference TRBV11-2 and TRBJ2-7 gives the full variable domain: EAGVAQSPRYKIIEKRQSVAFWCNPISGHATLYWYQQILGQGPKLLIQFQNNGVVDDSQLPKDRFSAERLKGVDSTLKIQPAKLEDSAVYLCASSLSGTDNYEQYFGPGTRLTVT.

This clone has just a few counts. The chain uses TRBV4-3 and TRBJ1-2; a weak D match, TRBD1 (5 bases). CDR1 is LGHNA, CDR2 YSLEER, per germline. There are 14 residues in the CDR3. V lost 0 bases to trimming and J lost 3 bases, with 8 bases between them. This chain's CDR3 is CASSQDQGDYGYTF. The CDR3 DNA reads as TGCGCCAGCAGCCAAGATCAAGGGGACTATGGCTACACCTTC.

V usage is TRBV2 and J usage is TRBJ2-7; 7 bases are shared with TRBD1. This CDR3 spans 15 amino acids. Per the germline V gene, CDR1 is SNHLY and CDR2 is FYNNEI. V trimming: 5 bases; J trimming: 0 bases; junction bases outside the gene matches: 7. CDR3 sequence: CASSSRQGRSYEQYF. CDR3 DNA: TGTGCCAGCAGTTCTCGACAGGGCCGCTCCTACGAGCAGTACTTC.

This clone has a single count. V gene TRBV7-9 combines with J gene TRBJ2-7; 7 bases align to TRBD1. This CDR3 contains 15 residues. The germline CDR1 and CDR2 sequences are SEHNR and FQNEAQ (reference sequence). The trim removed 5 bases at V and 4 bases at J, leaving 11 bases unmatched. The CDR3 DNA reads TGTGCCAGCAGCAAAGGGGGACAGAGTTTTTACGAGCAGTACTTC. Its protein product is CASSKGGQSFYEQYF.

The chain uses TRBV7-2 and TRBJ2-5; 13 bases fit TRBD2. The CDR3 spans 15 residues. V was pared by 1 base and J by 5 bases, with 1 base of the junction left unmatched. The V gene's germline CDR1 is SGHTA and CDR2 FQGNSA. This chain's CDR3 is CASSLGTSGSETQYF. The CDR3, as DNA: TGTGCCAGCAGCTTAGGGACTAGCGGGAGTGAGACCCAGTACTTC. The variable domain in full, completed from reference TRBV7-2 and TRBJ2-5, reads GAGVSQSPSNKVTEKGKDVELRCDPISGHTALYWYRQSLGQGLEFLIYFQGNSAPDKSGLPSDRFSAERTGGSVSTLTIQRTQQEDSAVYLCASSLGTSGSETQYFGPGTRLLVL.

The gene calls are TRBV27 and TRBJ2-2; maybe TRBD2 (5 bases). V was clipped by 6 bases and J by 3 bases, with 14 bases between them. In germline, CDR1 is MNHEY, CDR2 SMNVEV (reference sequence). The CDR3 spans 15 residues. CDR3 residues: CASSPGSGDTGELFF. The CDR3 coding sequence is TGTGCCAGCAGCCCCGGCTCCGGGGACACCGGGGAGCTGTTTTTT.